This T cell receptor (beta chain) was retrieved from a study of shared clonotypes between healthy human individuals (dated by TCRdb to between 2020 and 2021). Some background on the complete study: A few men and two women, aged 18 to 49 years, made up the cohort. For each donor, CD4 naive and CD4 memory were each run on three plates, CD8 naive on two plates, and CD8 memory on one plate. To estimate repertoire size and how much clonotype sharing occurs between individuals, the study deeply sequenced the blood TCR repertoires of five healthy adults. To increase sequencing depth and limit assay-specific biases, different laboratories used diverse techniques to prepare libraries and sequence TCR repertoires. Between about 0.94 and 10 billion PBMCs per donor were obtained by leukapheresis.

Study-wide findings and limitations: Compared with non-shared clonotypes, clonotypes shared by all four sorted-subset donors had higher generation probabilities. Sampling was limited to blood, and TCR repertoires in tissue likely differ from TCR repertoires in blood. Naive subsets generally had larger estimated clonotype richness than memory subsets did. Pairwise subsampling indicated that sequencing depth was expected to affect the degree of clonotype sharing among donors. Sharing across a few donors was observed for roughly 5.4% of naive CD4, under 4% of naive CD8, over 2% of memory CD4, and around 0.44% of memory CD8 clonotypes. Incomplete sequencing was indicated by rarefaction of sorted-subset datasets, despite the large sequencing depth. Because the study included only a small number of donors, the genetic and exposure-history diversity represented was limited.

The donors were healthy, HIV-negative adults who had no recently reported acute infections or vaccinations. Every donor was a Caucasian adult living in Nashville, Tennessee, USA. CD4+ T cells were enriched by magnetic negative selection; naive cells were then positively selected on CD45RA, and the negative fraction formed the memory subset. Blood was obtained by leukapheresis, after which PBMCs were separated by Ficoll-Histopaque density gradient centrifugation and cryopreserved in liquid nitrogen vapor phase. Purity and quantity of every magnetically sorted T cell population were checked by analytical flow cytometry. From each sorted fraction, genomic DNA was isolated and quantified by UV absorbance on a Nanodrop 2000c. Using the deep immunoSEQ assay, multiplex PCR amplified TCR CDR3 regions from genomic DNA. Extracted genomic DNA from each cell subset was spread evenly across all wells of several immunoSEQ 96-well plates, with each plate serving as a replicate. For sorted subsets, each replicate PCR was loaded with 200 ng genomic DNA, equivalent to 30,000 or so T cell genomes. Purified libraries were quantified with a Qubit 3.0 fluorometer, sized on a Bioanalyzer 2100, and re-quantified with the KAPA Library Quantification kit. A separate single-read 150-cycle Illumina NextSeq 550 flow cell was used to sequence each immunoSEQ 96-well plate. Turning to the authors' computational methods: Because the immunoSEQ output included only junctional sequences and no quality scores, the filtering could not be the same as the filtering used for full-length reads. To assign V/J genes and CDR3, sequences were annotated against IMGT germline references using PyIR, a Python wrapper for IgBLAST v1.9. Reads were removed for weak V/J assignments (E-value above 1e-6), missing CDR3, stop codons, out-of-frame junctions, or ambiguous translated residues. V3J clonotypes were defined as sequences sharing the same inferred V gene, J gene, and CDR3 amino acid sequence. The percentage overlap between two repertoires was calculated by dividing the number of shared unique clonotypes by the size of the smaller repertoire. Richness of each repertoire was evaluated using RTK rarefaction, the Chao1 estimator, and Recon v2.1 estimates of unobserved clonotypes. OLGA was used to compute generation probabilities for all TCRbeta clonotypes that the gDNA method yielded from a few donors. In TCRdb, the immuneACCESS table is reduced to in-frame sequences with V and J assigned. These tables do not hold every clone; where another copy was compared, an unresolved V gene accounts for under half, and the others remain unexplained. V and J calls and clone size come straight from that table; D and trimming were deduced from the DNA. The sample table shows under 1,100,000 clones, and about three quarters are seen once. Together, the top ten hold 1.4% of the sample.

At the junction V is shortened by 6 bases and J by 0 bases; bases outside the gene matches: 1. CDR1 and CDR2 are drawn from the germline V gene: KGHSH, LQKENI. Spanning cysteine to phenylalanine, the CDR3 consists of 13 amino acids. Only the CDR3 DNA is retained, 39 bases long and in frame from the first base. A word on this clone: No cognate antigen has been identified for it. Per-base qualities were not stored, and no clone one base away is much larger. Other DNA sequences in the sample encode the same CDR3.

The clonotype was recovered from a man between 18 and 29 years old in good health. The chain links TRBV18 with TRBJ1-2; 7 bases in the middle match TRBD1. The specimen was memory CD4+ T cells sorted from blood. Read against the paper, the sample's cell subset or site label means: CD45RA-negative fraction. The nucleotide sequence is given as TGTGCCAGCTCTCAGGGGGCTAACTATGGCTACACCTTC. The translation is CASSQGANYGYTF.